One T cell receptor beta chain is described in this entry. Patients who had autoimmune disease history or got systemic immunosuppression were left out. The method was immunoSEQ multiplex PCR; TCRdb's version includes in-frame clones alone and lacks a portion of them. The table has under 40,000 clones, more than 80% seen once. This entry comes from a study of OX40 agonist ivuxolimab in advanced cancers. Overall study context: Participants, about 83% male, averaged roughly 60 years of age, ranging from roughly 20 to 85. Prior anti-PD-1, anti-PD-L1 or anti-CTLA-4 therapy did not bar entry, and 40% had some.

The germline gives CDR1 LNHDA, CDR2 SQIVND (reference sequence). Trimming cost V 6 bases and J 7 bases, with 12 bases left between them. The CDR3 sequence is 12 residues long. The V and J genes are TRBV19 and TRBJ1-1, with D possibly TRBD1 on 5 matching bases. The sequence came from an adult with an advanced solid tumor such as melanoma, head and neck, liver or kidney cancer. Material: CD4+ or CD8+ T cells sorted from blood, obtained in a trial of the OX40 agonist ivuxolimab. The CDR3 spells CASSPMGVEAFF. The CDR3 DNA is TGTGCCAGTAGCCCCATGGGGGTTGAAGCTTTCTTT.